Sequencing of this TCR beta chain was carried out in a study of T cells in Graves' hyperthyroidism and ophthalmopathy (dated by TCRdb to the late 2010s). In terms of the full investigation: Peripheral blood was sampled at the time of initial diagnosis, prior to any treatment. To identify distinguishing TCR V-J signatures, a discovery cohort of about 100 patients was used, comprising 43 with Graves' ophthalmopathy and roughly 60 with stable Graves' hyperthyroidism. Prospective prediction of ophthalmopathy was tested in an independent validation cohort of about 19 hyperthyroidism patients and 15 to 17 patients who later progressed to ophthalmopathy. The 75 to 100 discovery patients were divided at random into training and test sets in a 7:3 ratio. The study also compared thyroid tissue and blood T-cell repertoires from a handful of Graves' hyperthyroidism patients. After blood sampling, hyperthyroidism patients were treated with methimazole at a starting dose of 30 mg daily, and ophthalmopathy patients were treated with high-dose intravenous methylprednisolone. The paper reports TCR Vbeta CDR3 sequencing of some 140 peripheral blood samples: 43 ophthalmopathy, roughly 74 hyperthyroidism and roughly 17 progressor patients. What the authors observed across the whole study: Sample size was not statistically predetermined, and blinding of investigators to group allocation was not performed. A 13 V-J signature model separated ophthalmopathy from stable hyperthyroidism, with 87.88% sensitivity and roughly 82% specificity in cross-validation and 80%/75% in testing. Blood samples also contained most of the expanded thyroid clonotypes (frequency above 0.001), which suggests that blood repertoires may reflect thyroid immune responses. In validation, progression to ophthalmopathy was predicted by the model with 55% to 71% sensitivity and 72% to 80% specificity, a median of approximately 6.5 months before onset.

Moderately to severely active disease, a Clinical Activity Score of at least 3, a NOSPECS grade of at least 4, and a duration under 3 months were present in ophthalmopathy patients. Patients with uncontrolled infections, other autoimmune diseases, pregnancy or lactation were excluded. Clinical symptoms, serum thyroxine and TRAb, thyroid ultrasound, and orbital computed tomography formed the basis for the diagnoses. PBMCs were isolated from 7.5 to 10 ml of fresh peripheral blood by Ficoll-Paque density gradient centrifugation. Trizol reagent was used to extract total RNA, and RNA quality was then checked on an Agilent 2100 Bioanalyzer. This clonotype appeared many times. This receptor's antigen is unknown. Base qualities are not recorded, but no much larger clone differs from it by a single base. A distance of 10 bases separates the germline ends of V and J, which lose 2 bases and 4 bases respectively. The CDR3 holds 13 amino acids from the cysteine to the phenylalanine. This entry keeps only the CDR3 DNA: 39 bases, framed from base 1. The germline V gene (reference sequence) gives CDR1 as DFQATT and CDR2 as SNEGSKA.

The TCR beta CDR3 regions were amplified from RNA transcripts. A first-round RT-PCR of the TCR CDR3 used the HTBI primer set with the Qiagen OneStep RT-PCR kit. Libraries were constructed in a second round of multiplex PCR, after which size selection and purification were performed. Sequencing of the libraries was done on an Illumina HiSeq2000 using paired-end 100 bp reads. In the source study's methods: Raw data were processed with SOAPnuke, discarding reads with adapters, uncalled bases, mean Phred below 15, or no exact constant-primer or identifier match. High-quality paired reads were merged using COPE v1.2.5, and each unique nucleotide sequence was defined as a clonotype. Clonotypes were aligned to IMGT TRBV, TRBD and TRBJ reference segments using MiTCR v1.1. The analysis included only V-J combinations with a frequency above 0.0001, which together covered approximately 99% of the repertoires. The TCS score was defined as F50 (clonal expansion) divided by E x V (chaos), with BLOSUM62-based TCRdist calculated between CDR3 peptides within each V-J. Welch's t-statistics and random forest reduced some 510 V-J features to under 15, which were used in a naive Bayes classifier (R e1071). In TCRdb, the public reads were trimmed at Q25 with fastp and aligned with MiXCR, with productive beta chains retained. Each CDR3 protein gets just one entry, which takes the most common genes and DNA from the rows behind it. The V and J calls come from TCRdb's annotation, not from the publication. The table for this sample lists about 640,000 distinct CDR3 sequences; less than 25% of them were counted only once. The ten largest clones take up roughly a third of the sample.

The sequenced sample consisted of blood. This clonotype was sampled from a young man with Graves' ophthalmopathy. This receptor chain uses TRBV20-1 and TRBJ2-3, and possibly TRBD1, on 6 matching bases. The CDR3 is CSARSGAADTQYF. The DNA reads TGCAGTGCTAGATCAGGGGCTGCAGATACGCAGTATTTT.